This T cell receptor (beta chain) stems from a study of technical replicates of blood from a handful of donors. Method: immunoSEQ multiplex PCR; TCRdb's copy keeps in-frame clones and lacks some. The repertoire holds roughly 70,000 clones, with 93% as singletons. The CDR3 runs 19 residues. The germline CDR1 and CDR2 sequences are SGHRS and YFSETQ. V lost 0 bases to trimming and J lost 3 bases; unmatched junction nucleotides: 12. The origin of this receptor is a human donor in good health. The chain links TRBV5-1 to TRBJ2-2, with 9 bases aligning to TRBD1. Source material: T cells isolated from PBMCs. The DNA of the CDR3 is TGCGCCAGCAGCTTGGGGGACAGGGTTCAATATAGGGACACCGGGGAGCTGTTTTTT. Translated, it gives CASSLGDRVQYRDTGELFF.